Each of the 11 T cell receptor beta chains below was sequenced from the same sample in a study of shared clonotypes between healthy human individuals. The repertoire was sequenced with immunoSEQ multiplex PCR; TCRdb's copy has only in-frame clones and lacks some. This table holds approximately 2.1 million clones, about 92% found once. The sample consisted of naive CD4+ T cells from PBMCs. The subset denotes: CD45RA+ positively selected. The source of these receptors is a man aged 18 to 35 in good health. Some clones in this sample may be carry-over from other donors' samples.

Details on this clone: This sample also contains other DNA sequences that code for the same CDR3. The V gene is TRBV9, the J gene TRBJ2-5; 12 bases align to TRBD1. V lost 2 bases to trimming and J lost 5 bases; unmatched junction nucleotides: 4. The CDR3 loop spans 15 amino acids. Germline-derived CDR1 and CDR2 are SGDLS and YYNGEE. CDR3 sequence: CASSVGTGGRETQYF. The DNA of the CDR3 is TGTGCCAGCAGCGTCGGGACAGGGGGCCGGGAGACCCAGTACTTC.

This chain connects TRBV5-1 to TRBJ2-7, with a tentative D call TRBD1 (5 bases). The CDR3 loop spans 14 amino acids. The germline gives CDR1 SGHRS, CDR2 YFSETQ. Trimming stripped 1 base from V and 6 bases from J, with 14 bases between. The CDR3 loop is CASSLTQGIGEQYF. The CDR3 region has the DNA TGCGCCAGCAGCTTGACCCAGGGAATTGGCGAGCAGTACTTC.

The chain combines TRBV11-2 with TRBJ2-3; a possible D gene is TRBD2 (5 bases). V dropped 0 bases and J dropped 4 bases, with 17 bases sitting between them. Germline V CDR1 and CDR2: SGHAT, FQNNGV. The CDR3 extends over 17 amino acids. The CDR3 DNA reads TGTGCCAGCAGCTTAGATCAGGCGGTCTTCGGGGCAGATACGCAGTATTTT. It translates to CASSLDQAVFGADTQYF.

The sample holds one count of this clone. The chain links TRBV5-1 to TRBJ2-5; the D is unclear. The ends were cut back, 0 bases at V and 7 bases at J, with 13 bases in the middle. The CDR3 is made up of 14 amino acids. Germline V gives CDR1 SGHRS, CDR2 YFSETQ. The CDR3 sequence is CASSLGVPLGTQYF. CDR3 in DNA: TGCGCCAGCAGCTTGGGTGTTCCCCTAGGGACCCAGTACTTC.

The chain uses TRBV19 and TRBJ1-1; no firm D call. Germline CDR1 LNHDA, CDR2 SQIVND (reference sequence). The CDR3 is 16 residues long. V was cut by 4 bases and J by 1 base, with 16 bases left in between. CDR3 nucleotide sequence: TGTGCCAGTAGTACGCCAGGCAGCCGTTCGAACACTGAAGCTTTCTTT. Residues: CASSTPGSRSNTEAFF.

This clone was recorded once. The sample holds other DNA sequences that translate to the same CDR3. The gene calls are TRBV6-5 and TRBJ2-7; either TRBD1 or TRBD2 may fit D (6 bases each). The germline CDR1 and CDR2 sequences are MNHEY and SVGAGI. CDR3 length: 13 amino acids. V was trimmed by 2 bases and J by 4 bases, leaving 9 bases between them. In DNA form, the CDR3 reads TGTGCCAGCAGTTACCTAGGGGGGTACGAGCAGTACTTC. Protein product: CASSYLGGYEQYF.

This CDR3 reads CASSQETTSRRTDTGELFF. The CDR3 DNA is TGCGCCAGCAGCCAAGAAACGACTTCCCGGCGGACGGACACCGGGGAGCTGTTTTTT. This chain links TRBV4-1 with TRBJ2-2; D unclear. Germline values: CDR1 MGHRA, CDR2 YSYEKL. The CDR3 has 19 amino acids. Deletions cut 0 bases from V and 3 bases from J, with 20 bases between.

This rearrangement joins TRBV6-6 to TRBJ1-5; tentative D call: TRBD1 (6 bases). Trimming shortened V by 6 bases and J by 6 bases, and 21 bases separated the two germline ends. Germline V gene lookup returns CDR1 MNHNY and CDR2 SVGAGI (reference sequence). CDR3 size: 16 residues. Written as DNA, the CDR3 is TGTGCCAGCAGAAAAGGGGGGCAGGGATCCAGTCAGCCCCAGCATTTT. Encoded protein: CASRKGGQGSSQPQHF.

The genes are TRBV7-9 and TRBJ1-2, with D unclear. The CDR3 runs to 14 residues. Trimming cost V 5 bases and J 2 bases, with 12 bases left between them. Germline V gene sequence: CDR1 SEHNR, CDR2 FQNEAQ (reference sequence). The CDR3 reads CASSPPGPNYGYTF. The DNA for the CDR3 is TGTGCCAGCAGCCCTCCAGGACCCAACTATGGCTACACCTTC.

Concerning this clone itself: A read error may be the cause here, since a much bigger clone is one base away. The sample has other DNA sequences that encode this CDR3 too. V gene TRBV5-1 combines with J gene TRBJ2-5; no clear D. Trimming left V 0 bases short and J 5 bases short, with 5 bases between. CDR1 is SGHRS, CDR2 YFSETQ, per germline. The CDR3 covers 12 residues. The DNA for the CDR3 is TGCGCCAGCAGCTTGGCCGGTGAGACCCAGTACTTC. This gives the protein CASSLAGETQYF.

This clone is a singleton in its sample. The V and J genes are TRBV9 and TRBJ2-1; a weak D match, TRBD2 (6 bases). This CDR3 spans 16 amino acids. V was shortened by 2 bases and J by 10 bases, with 22 bases between the two germline ends. Germline V gene lookup returns CDR1 SGDLS and CDR2 YYNGEE. DNA for the CDR3: TGTGCCAGCAGCGTCGGGGCGGGGTTTGGTTTTGGAGAGCAGTTCTTC. It yields the protein CASSVGAGFGFGEQFF.